This T cell receptor (beta chain) was identified during a study of T cells after yellow fever vaccination. The study's findings and limits: Contamination of FACS-sorted repertoires by abundant clonotypes from the bulk population could occur. Peak timing came faster in the weaker secondary response, day 5 versus 15.

Germline CDR1 reads SGHRS; CDR2 reads YFSETQ. Between the trimmed V and J ends, which lost 0 bases and 0 bases, there was a span of 6 bases. The length of the CDR3 is 14 residues. This clonotype was seen at least ten times. What it binds is not known. TCR cDNA was made by 5'RACE template switching, adding a universal primer site and UMIs. TCRdb itself ran the 5' RACE reads through MiXCR, one entry per CDR3 protein. The data show 250,000 to 350,000 distinct CDR3 sequences, 7.5% to 9.5% seen once. This sample comprised CD4+ T cells sorted from PBMCs, obtained 5 days after the yellow fever booster vaccination. The J gene is TRBJ2-5, the V gene TRBV5-1; no clear D gene. The clonotype originates from a man aged 18 to 35 who received the YFV17D yellow fever vaccine. CDR3 bases: TGCGCCAGCAGCTTGGAGACTTACCAAGAGACCCAGTACTTC. Residues: CASSLETYQETQYF.